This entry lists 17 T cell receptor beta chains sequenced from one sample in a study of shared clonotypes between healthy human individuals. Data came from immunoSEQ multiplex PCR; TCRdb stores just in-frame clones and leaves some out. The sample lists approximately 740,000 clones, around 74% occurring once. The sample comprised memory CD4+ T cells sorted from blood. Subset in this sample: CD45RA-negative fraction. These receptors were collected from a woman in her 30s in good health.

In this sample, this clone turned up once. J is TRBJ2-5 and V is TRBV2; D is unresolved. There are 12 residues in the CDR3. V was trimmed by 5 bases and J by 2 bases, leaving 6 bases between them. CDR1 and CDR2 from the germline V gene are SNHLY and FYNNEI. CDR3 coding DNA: TGTGCCAGCAGTTCCCAGCAAGAGACCCAGTACTTC. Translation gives CASSSQQETQYF.

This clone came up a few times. CDR3 loop: CASSLSGFPSYEQYF. The CDR3 DNA reads as TGTGCCAGCAGCTTGTCCGGGTTCCCGTCCTACGAGCAGTACTTC. V is TRBV5-6 and J is TRBJ2-7; D is undetermined. The V and J ends lost 1 base and 1 base respectively, with 12 bases between them. Germline loops: CDR1 SGHDT, CDR2 YYEEEE. This CDR3 has 15 residues.

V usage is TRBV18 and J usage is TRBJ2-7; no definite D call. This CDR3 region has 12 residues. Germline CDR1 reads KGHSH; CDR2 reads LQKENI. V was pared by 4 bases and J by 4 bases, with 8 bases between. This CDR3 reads CASSQTPYEQYF. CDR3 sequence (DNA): TGTGCCAGCTCACAGACTCCTTACGAGCAGTACTTC. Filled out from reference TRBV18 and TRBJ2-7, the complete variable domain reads NAGVMQNPRHLVRRRGQEARLRCSPMKGHSHVYWYRQLPEEGLKFMVYLQKENIIDESGMPKERFSAEFPKEGPSILRIQQVVRGDSAAYFCASSQTPYEQYFGPGTRLTVT.

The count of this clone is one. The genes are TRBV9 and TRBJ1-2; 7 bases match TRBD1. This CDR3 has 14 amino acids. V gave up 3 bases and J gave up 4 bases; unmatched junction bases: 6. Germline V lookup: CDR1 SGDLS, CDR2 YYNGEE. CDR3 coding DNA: TGTGCCAGCAGCGCAAGGAGGGACAGCTATGGCTACACCTTC. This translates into CASSARRDSYGYTF. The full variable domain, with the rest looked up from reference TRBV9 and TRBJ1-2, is DSGVTQTPKHLITATGQRVTLRCSPRSGDLSVYWYQQSLDQGLQFLIQYYNGEERAKGNILERFSAQQFPDLHSELNLSSLELGDSALYFCASSARRDSYGYTFGSGTRLTVV.

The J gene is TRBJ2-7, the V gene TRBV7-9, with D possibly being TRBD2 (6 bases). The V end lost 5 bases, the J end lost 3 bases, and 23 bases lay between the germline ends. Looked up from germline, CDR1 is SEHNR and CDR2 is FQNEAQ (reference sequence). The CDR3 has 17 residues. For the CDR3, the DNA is TGTGCCAGCAGCACACGTGGGGGGAAAGCTAGTGGCTACGAGCAGTACTTC. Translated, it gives CASSTRGGKASGYEQYF.

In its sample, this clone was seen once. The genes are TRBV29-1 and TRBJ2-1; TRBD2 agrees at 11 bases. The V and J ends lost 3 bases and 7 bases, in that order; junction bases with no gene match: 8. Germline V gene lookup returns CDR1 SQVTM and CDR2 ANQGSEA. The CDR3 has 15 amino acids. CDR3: CSVDGLAGGKNEQFF. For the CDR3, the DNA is TGCAGCGTTGATGGTCTAGCGGGAGGTAAAAATGAGCAGTTCTTC.

The CDR3 reads CASSLAVPGPGNTIYF. CDR3 sequence (DNA): TGCGCCAGCAGCTTGGCCGTTCCAGGGCCTGGAAACACCATATATTTT. V gene TRBV5-1 combines with J gene TRBJ1-3; maybe TRBD1 (5 bases). This CDR3 region has 16 residues. Per the germline V gene, CDR1 is SGHRS and CDR2 is YFSETQ. V was cut by 0 bases and J by 2 bases, with 12 bases left in between.

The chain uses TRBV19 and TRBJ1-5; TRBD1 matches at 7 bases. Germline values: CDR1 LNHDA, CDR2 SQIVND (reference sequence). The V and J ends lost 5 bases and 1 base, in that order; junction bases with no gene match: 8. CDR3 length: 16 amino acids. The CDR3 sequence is CASSEAPGQSNQPQHF. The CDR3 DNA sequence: TGTGCCAGTAGTGAAGCCCCGGGACAGAGCAATCAGCCCCAGCATTTT. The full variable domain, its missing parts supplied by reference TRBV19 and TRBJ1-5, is DGGITQSPKYLFRKEGQNVTLSCEQNLNHDAMYWYRQDPGQGLRLIYYSQIVNDFQKGDIAEGYSVSREKKESFPLTVTSAQKNPTAFYLCASSEAPGQSNQPQHFGDGTRLSIL.

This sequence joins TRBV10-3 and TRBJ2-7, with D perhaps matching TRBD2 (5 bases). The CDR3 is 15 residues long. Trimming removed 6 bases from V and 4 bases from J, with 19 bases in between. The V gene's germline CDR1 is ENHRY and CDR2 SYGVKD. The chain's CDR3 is CAISAHGPEEYEQYF. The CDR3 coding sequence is TGTGCCATCAGCGCCCATGGTCCGGAGGAGTACGAGCAGTACTTC.

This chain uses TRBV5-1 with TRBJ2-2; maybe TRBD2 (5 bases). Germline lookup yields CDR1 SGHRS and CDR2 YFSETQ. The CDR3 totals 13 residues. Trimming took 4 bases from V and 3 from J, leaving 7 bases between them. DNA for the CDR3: TGCGCCAGCAGCCCGAGGGACACCGGGGAGCTGTTTTTT. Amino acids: CASSPRDTGELFF. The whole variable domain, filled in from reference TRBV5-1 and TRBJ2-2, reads KAGVTQTPRYLIKTRGQQVTLSCSPISGHRSVSWYQQTPGQGLQFLFEYFSETQRNKGNFPGRFSGRQFSNSRSEMNVSTLELGDSALYLCASSPRDTGELFFGEGSRLTVL.

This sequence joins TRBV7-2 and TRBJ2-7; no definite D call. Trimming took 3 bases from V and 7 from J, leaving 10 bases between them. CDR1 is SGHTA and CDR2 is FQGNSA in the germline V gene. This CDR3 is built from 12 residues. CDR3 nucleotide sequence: TGTGCCAGCAGCTTTCCCCCCTGGGAGCAGTACTTC. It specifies CASSFPPWEQYF.

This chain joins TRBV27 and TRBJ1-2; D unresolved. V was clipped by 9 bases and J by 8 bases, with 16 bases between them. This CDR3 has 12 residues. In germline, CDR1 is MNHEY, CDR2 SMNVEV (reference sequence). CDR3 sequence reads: CASKREFGGYTF. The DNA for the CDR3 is TGTGCCAGTAAGAGGGAGTTTGGGGGCTACACCTTC.

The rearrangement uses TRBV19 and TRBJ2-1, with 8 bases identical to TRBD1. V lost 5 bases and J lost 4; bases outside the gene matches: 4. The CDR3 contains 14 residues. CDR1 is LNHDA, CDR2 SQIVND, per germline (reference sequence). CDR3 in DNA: TGTGCCAGTAGTCACCGGACAGGGTACAATGAGCAGTTCTTC. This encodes CASSHRTGYNEQFF.

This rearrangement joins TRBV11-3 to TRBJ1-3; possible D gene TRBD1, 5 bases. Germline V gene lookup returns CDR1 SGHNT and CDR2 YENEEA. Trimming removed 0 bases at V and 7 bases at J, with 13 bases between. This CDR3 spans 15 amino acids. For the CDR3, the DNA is TGTGCCAGCAGCTTAGACGGATTGGAGGGGAACACCATATATTTT. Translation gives CASSLDGLEGNTIYF.

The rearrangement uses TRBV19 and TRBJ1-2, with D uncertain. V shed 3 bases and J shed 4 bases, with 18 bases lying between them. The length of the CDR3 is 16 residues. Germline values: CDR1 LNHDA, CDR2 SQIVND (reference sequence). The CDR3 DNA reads TGTGCCAGTAGTATCTCTCGAAACGCCTGGGGCTATGGCTACACCTTC. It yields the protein CASSISRNAWGYGYTF.

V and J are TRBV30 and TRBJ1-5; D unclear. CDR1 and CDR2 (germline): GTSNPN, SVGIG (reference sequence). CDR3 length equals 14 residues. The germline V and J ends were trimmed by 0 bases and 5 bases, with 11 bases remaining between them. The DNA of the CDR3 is TGTGCCTGGAGTGTACACCAGCATTATCAGCCCCAGCATTTT. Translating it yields CAWSVHQHYQPQHF.

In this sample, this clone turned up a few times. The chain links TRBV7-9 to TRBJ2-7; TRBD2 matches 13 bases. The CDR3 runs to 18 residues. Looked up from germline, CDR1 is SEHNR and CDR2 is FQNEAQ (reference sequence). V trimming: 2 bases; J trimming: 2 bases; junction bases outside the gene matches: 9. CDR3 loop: CASSLRGLAGSDAYEQYF. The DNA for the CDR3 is TGTGCCAGCAGCTTAAGGGGACTAGCGGGGTCTGACGCCTACGAGCAGTACTTC.